What follows are 31 T cell receptor beta chains derived from one specimen sequenced in a study of shared clonotypes between healthy human individuals. Data came from immunoSEQ multiplex PCR; TCRdb stores just in-frame clones and leaves some out. The table shows about 2.1 million clones, with 85% to 95% occurring only once. The naive CD8 fraction comprised CD45RO-negative cells positively selected for CCR7 and excluded terminally differentiated effector memory CD45RA+ cells. The sequenced sample consisted of naive CD8+ T cells from PBMCs. These receptors were obtained from a man between 18 and 35 years old in good health. Some clones in this sample may be carry-over from other donors' samples.

V is TRBV9 and J is TRBJ2-3, with 7 bases fitting TRBD2. CDR1 and CDR2 from the germline V gene are SGDLS and YYNGEE. J lost 4 bases, V lost 0 bases, and 5 bases had no gene match. The CDR3 loop spans 15 amino acids. The CDR3 coding sequence is TGTGCCAGCAGCGTAGCCCTTGGGGGGGCAGATACGCAGTATTTT. Translation: CASSVALGGADTQYF.

The chain combines TRBV11-2 with TRBJ1-4, with a weak D call TRBD1 (6 bases). Trimming pared 6 bases from V and 12 bases from J, leaving 20 bases between. The germline CDR1 and CDR2 sequences are SGHAT and FQNNGV. The length of the CDR3 is 14 residues. The CDR3 DNA follows: TGTGCCAGCAGTTCGCGCGAGGGGAAGGGGGAACTGTTTTTT. Protein product: CASSSREGKGELFF.

CDR3 bases: TGTGCCAGCAGCTTATCGAGGACTAGCGGTGATACGCAGTATTTT. It specifies CASSLSRTSGDTQYF. The chain joins TRBV11-2 to TRBJ2-3, with 10 bases lining up with TRBD2. Germline V CDR1 and CDR2: SGHAT, FQNNGV. V lost 2 bases and J lost 6; bases outside the gene matches: 5. This CDR3 region has 15 residues.

The chain couples TRBV10-3 to TRBJ2-7; TRBD2 matches 11 bases. Germline CDR1 ENHRY, CDR2 SYGVKD. This CDR3 region has 15 residues. With 3 bases clipped from V and 4 bases from J, the junction kept 5 bases outside the gene matches. The CDR3 is CAISDSASGRYEQYF. DNA for the CDR3: TGTGCCATCAGTGATTCGGCTAGCGGGAGGTACGAGCAGTACTTC.

The genes are TRBV7-2 and TRBJ1-2; D possibly corresponds to TRBD1 (5 bases). V was pared by 4 bases and J by 4 bases, with 13 bases between. The CDR3 runs to 14 residues. Germline lookup yields CDR1 SGHTA and CDR2 FQGNSA. CDR3 residues: CASSSLGRIYGYTF. Written as DNA, the CDR3 is TGTGCCAGCAGCTCACTGGGACGGATCTATGGCTACACCTTC.

The J gene is TRBJ2-1, the V gene TRBV29-1, with 7 bases aligning to TRBD1. The ends lost 4 bases at V and 0 bases at J; junction bases unmatched: 6. The CDR3 is 15 amino acids. Germline values: CDR1 SQVTM, CDR2 ANQGSEA. CDR3 bases: TGCAGCGTTGGGGGACAGTCCGGCTCCTACAATGAGCAGTTCTTC. The encoded protein is CSVGGQSGSYNEQFF.

The V and J genes are TRBV5-6 and TRBJ2-7; D remains unclear. V gave up 1 base and J gave up 1 base, with 6 bases separating them. CDR3 length: 13 amino acids. CDR1 is SGHDT, CDR2 YYEEEE, per germline. The CDR3 is CASSLTLSYEQYF. The CDR3 nucleotides are TGTGCCAGCAGCTTGACGCTTTCCTACGAGCAGTACTTC.

V and J are TRBV9 and TRBJ2-2; D not resolved. CDR1 is SGDLS, CDR2 YYNGEE, per germline. Trimming cost V 4 bases and J 0 bases, with 7 bases left between them. CDR3 length: 14 residues. CDR3 DNA: TGTGCCAGCAGCTACGGCACGAACACCGGGGAGCTGTTTTTT. It translates to CASSYGTNTGELFF. Together with reference TRBV9 and TRBJ2-2, the CDR3 gives the full variable domain: DSGVTQTPKHLITATGQRVTLRCSPRSGDLSVYWYQQSLDQGLQFLIQYYNGEERAKGNILERFSAQQFPDLHSELNLSSLELGDSALYFCASSYGTNTGELFFGEGSRLTVL.

Details on this clone: The sample contains more than one DNA sequence encoding this CDR3. J is TRBJ2-7 and V is TRBV11-2, with a tentative D call TRBD2 (5 bases). Germline loops: CDR1 SGHAT, CDR2 FQNNGV. V lost 1 base to trimming and J lost 1 base, with 5 bases between them. The CDR3 runs to 13 residues. The CDR3 nucleotides read TGTGCCAGCAGCTTAGGGACTTCCTACGAGCAGTACTTC. This codes for CASSLGTSYEQYF.

The chain has TRBV7-9 and TRBJ2-1, with D possibly TRBD2 on 5 matching bases. CDR1 and CDR2 from the germline V gene are SEHNR and FQNEAQ (reference sequence). The CDR3 is 14 amino acids. V shed 5 bases and J shed 4 bases, with 12 bases lying between them. The DNA for the CDR3 is TGTGCCAGCAGCCCGACGGGGTTATACAATGAGCAGTTCTTC. Translated, it gives CASSPTGLYNEQFF.

This sequence joins TRBV27 and TRBJ1-1; D possibly corresponds to TRBD1 (5 bases). Per germline, CDR1 MNHEY and CDR2 SMNVEV (reference sequence). The CDR3 is 13 residues long. The ends were cut back, 5 bases at V and 3 bases at J, with 10 bases in the middle. The CDR3 bases are TGTGCCAGCAGTCTGACAGTCGACACTGAAGCTTTCTTT. It codes for CASSLTVDTEAFF.

Here the CDR3 reads CASSSRTGYQPQHF. The DNA for the CDR3 is TGTGCCAGTAGTTCCCGGACAGGGTATCAGCCCCAGCATTTT. J is TRBJ1-5 and V is TRBV19; 8 bases fit TRBD1. This CDR3 region has 14 residues. The V and J ends lost 5 bases and 5 bases, in that order; junction bases with no gene match: 5. Germline CDR1 is LNHDA and CDR2 is SQIVND (reference sequence).

The gene calls are TRBV5-4 and TRBJ2-7, with D maybe TRBD2 (6 bases). The CDR3 consists of 16 residues. Trimming cost V 0 bases and J 2 bases, with 15 bases left between them. The V gene's germline CDR1 is SGHNT and CDR2 YYREEE (reference sequence). The CDR3 here is CASSLEGGKIPYEQYF. CDR3 coding DNA: TGTGCCAGCAGCTTGGAAGGCGGGAAGATCCCCTACGAGCAGTACTTC.

V is TRBV5-4 and J is TRBJ2-5, with D uncertain. Germline lookup yields CDR1 SGHNT and CDR2 YYREEE (reference sequence). V was cut by 2 bases and J by 5 bases, with 7 bases left in between. CDR3 size: 12 residues. The CDR3 nucleotides are TGTGCCAGCAGCTTCGGAGAGGAGACCCAGTACTTC. Residues: CASSFGEETQYF.

The V call is TRBV7-6, the J call TRBJ2-7; TRBD2 might be the D (6 bases). This CDR3 spans 13 amino acids. The ends were cut back, 5 bases at V and 6 bases at J, with 14 bases in the middle. Germline V gene lookup returns CDR1 SGHVS and CDR2 FNYEAQ. CDR3 bases: TGTGCCAGCAGCCCCGGGAGTTCAAGCGAGCAGTACTTC. This codes for CASSPGSSSEQYF.

The genes are TRBV7-6 and TRBJ2-1, with 13 nucleotides matching TRBD2. This CDR3 spans 18 amino acids. V shed 2 bases, J shed 8 bases, and the junction held 12 bases outside the gene matches. Germline V CDR1 and CDR2: SGHVS, FNYEAQ. CDR3 protein: CASSLFPLTSGRVDEQFF. DNA of the CDR3: TGTGCCAGCAGCTTATTTCCCCTCACTAGCGGGAGGGTGGATGAGCAGTTCTTC.

V usage is TRBV7-3 and J usage is TRBJ2-1; 14 nucleotides match TRBD2. V shed 4 bases and J 0 bases; nucleotides not matched to a gene: 11. The CDR3 runs to 20 residues. Germline-derived CDR1 and CDR2 are SGHTA and FQGTGA. CDR3 in amino acids: CASSSPGLAGEASSYNEQFF. In nucleotides, the CDR3 is TGTGCCAGCAGCTCCCCGGGACTAGCGGGAGAGGCCTCCTCCTACAATGAGCAGTTCTTC.

V is TRBV4-1 and J is TRBJ2-1, with 10 bases fitting TRBD2. CDR1 MGHRA and CDR2 YSYEKL come from the germline V gene. This CDR3 contains 16 residues. After removal of 1 base from V and 6 bases from J, the junction contained 6 bases not matched to a gene. In DNA form, the CDR3 reads TGCGCCAGCAGCCAAGTATTCCCTAGCGGGGGCAATGAGCAGTTCTTC. This codes for CASSQVFPSGGNEQFF.

The V call is TRBV14, the J call TRBJ2-2, with 10 bases that match TRBD1. V was clipped by 0 bases and J by 4 bases; unmatched bases: 8. The CDR3 extends over 18 amino acids. Germline V CDR1 and CDR2: SGHDN, FVKESK. CDR3 DNA sequence: TGTGCCAGCAGCCAAGATTGGCGGGACAGGGGCGTCACCGGGGAGCTGTTTTTT. It codes for CASSQDWRDRGVTGELFF.

Concerning this clone: Different DNA sequences within this sample yield the same CDR3. This chain connects TRBV28 to TRBJ2-1; D remains ambiguous. The V end was cut by 3 bases, the J end by 0 bases, with 9 bases between. Germline CDR1 MDHEN, CDR2 SYDVKM. This CDR3 is built from 15 residues. The DNA for the CDR3 is TGTGCCAGCAGTTTTAGGCAGAGCTCCTACAATGAGCAGTTCTTC. Translated, it gives CASSFRQSSYNEQFF.

The V gene is TRBV2, the J gene TRBJ1-4; 10 nucleotides align to TRBD1. This CDR3 spans 16 amino acids. V shed 5 bases and J 3 bases; nucleotides not matched to a gene: 6. Germline V gene data show CDR1 as SNHLY and CDR2 as FYNNEI. The CDR3 bases are TGTGCCAGCAGTCCTGACAGGGGGCTAGCTAATGAAAAACTGTTTTTT. The encoded protein is CASSPDRGLANEKLFF.

The rearrangement joins TRBV14 to TRBJ1-1; D call uncertain. Germline V gene data show CDR1 as SGHDN and CDR2 as FVKESK. The CDR3 runs 13 residues. Trimming pared 3 bases from V and 1 base from J, leaving 6 bases between. The CDR3 DNA reads TGTGCCAGCAGCCATACAGAGAACACTGAAGCTTTCTTT. Its protein is CASSHTENTEAFF.

V gene TRBV27 combines with J gene TRBJ2-1; 13 bases line up with TRBD2. The CDR3 covers 16 residues. The germline CDR1 and CDR2 sequences are MNHEY and SMNVEV (reference sequence). J gave up 7 bases and V 0 bases, and 3 bases lay outside the gene matches. The CDR3 region has the DNA TGTGCCAGCAGTTTATCTCCGACTAGCGGGAGGAATGAGCAGTTCTTC. It yields the protein CASSLSPTSGRNEQFF.

V is TRBV28 and J is TRBJ2-1; TRBD2 agrees at 9 bases. The V gene's germline CDR1 is MDHEN and CDR2 SYDVKM. The V gene end was trimmed by 6 bases and the J gene end by 2 bases; junction bases not matched to a gene: 8. This CDR3 region has 16 residues. CDR3 protein: CASRGIAGATYNEQFF. The CDR3 DNA reads as TGTGCCAGCAGGGGGATAGCGGGGGCCACCTACAATGAGCAGTTCTTC.

The chain uses TRBV5-6 and TRBJ2-6; maybe TRBD2 (5 bases). Germline V lookup: CDR1 SGHDT, CDR2 YYEEEE. The V and J ends lost 0 bases and 0 bases respectively, with 7 bases between them. The CDR3 extends over 16 amino acids. The chain's CDR3 is CASSLGEFSGANVLTF. DNA of the CDR3: TGTGCCAGCAGCTTGGGGGAGTTCTCTGGGGCCAACGTCCTGACTTTC. The whole variable domain, filled in from reference TRBV5-6 and TRBJ2-6, reads DAGVTQSPTHLIKTRGQQVTLRCSPKSGHDTVSWYQQALGQGPQFIFQYYEEEERQRGNFPDRFSGHQFPNYSSELNVNALLLGDSALYLCASSLGEFSGANVLTFGAGSRLTVL.

This rearrangement joins TRBV5-1 to TRBJ2-1, with 9 bases that match TRBD1. Germline V gene data show CDR1 as SGHRS and CDR2 as YFSETQ. The V gene end was trimmed by 3 bases and the J gene end by 5 bases; junction bases not matched to a gene: 6. This CDR3 has 15 residues. This chain's CDR3 is CASSYRQGGNNEQFF. The CDR3 DNA reads as TGCGCCAGCAGCTACCGACAGGGGGGGAACAATGAGCAGTTCTTC.

This chain uses TRBV27 with TRBJ2-7; perhaps TRBD2 as D (6 bases). This CDR3 comprises 17 residues. The germline gives CDR1 MNHEY, CDR2 SMNVEV (reference sequence). V was shortened by 6 bases and J by 2 bases, with 23 bases between the two germline ends. The CDR3, as DNA: TGTGCCAGCAGCCCTTCGTCGGGGGAGGCCCTGACCTACGAGCAGTACTTC. This sequence encodes CASSPSSGEALTYEQYF.

The CDR3 sequence: CASSLLAGGSQPQHF. The CDR3, as DNA: TGTGCCAGCAGCTTACTGGCAGGGGGGAGTCAGCCCCAGCATTTT. V is TRBV11-2 and J is TRBJ1-5; TRBD1 matches 7 bases. After removal of 2 bases from V and 6 bases from J, the junction contained 7 bases not matched to a gene. This CDR3 spans 15 amino acids. The germline V gene has CDR1 SGHAT and CDR2 FQNNGV.

V and J are TRBV4-1 and TRBJ2-1, with D unresolved. The CDR3 spans 15 residues. Germline CDR1 is MGHRA and CDR2 is YSYEKL. V was trimmed by 1 base and J by 5 bases, leaving 12 bases between them. The CDR3 sequence: CASSQVLLRDNEQFF. The CDR3, as DNA: TGCGCCAGCAGCCAAGTTTTACTAAGGGACAATGAGCAGTTCTTC.

The count of this clone is one. In the same sample, other DNA sequences code for this CDR3. The chain employs TRBV28 and TRBJ2-7; 7 nucleotides align to TRBD1. The length of the CDR3 is 13 residues. The trim removed 3 bases at V and 3 bases at J, leaving 2 bases unmatched. Germline V gene data show CDR1 as MDHEN and CDR2 as SYDVKM. The CDR3 sequence is CASSLGQYYEQYF. In nucleotides, the CDR3 is TGTGCCAGCAGTTTGGGACAGTACTACGAGCAGTACTTC.

V is TRBV7-2 and J is TRBJ2-1; TRBD2 aligns across 7 bases. Germline CDR1 and CDR2: SGHTA and FQGNSA. The CDR3 length is 15 residues. The V gene end was trimmed by 4 bases and the J gene end by 4 bases; junction bases not matched to a gene: 7. This CDR3 is CASSYRDYQYNEQFF. DNA for the CDR3: TGTGCCAGCAGCTACCGGGACTACCAATACAATGAGCAGTTCTTC.